This TCR beta chain was obtained from a study of CD8 T cells in Susac syndrome. V lost 5 bases to trimming and J lost 4 bases, with 18 bases between them. The CDR3 length is 15 residues. From germline, CDR1 is DFQATT and CDR2 SNEGSKA (reference sequence). RNA totalling about 0.5 to 1 ug underwent reverse transcription with random hexamers. Multiplex PCR with immunoSEQ amplified the TCR beta CDR3 across 54 Vbeta and 13 Jbeta. A single record per CDR3 protein comes from TCRdb applying MiXCR to the immunoSEQ multiplex PCR reads. The sample has 150,000 to 200,000 distinct CDR3 sequences; about 94% are singletons.

The sequenced sample consisted of CD4+ T cells from PBMCs. This clonotype was obtained from a human donor in good health. This chain uses TRBV20-1 with TRBJ2-4, with D possibly being TRBD2 (6 bases). This CDR3 is CSALAGGVTKNIQYF. The CDR3 DNA sequence: TGCAGTGCTCTAGCCGGCGGGGTCACTAAAAACATTCAGTACTTC.